The rows below give T cell receptor beta chains drawn from one sample of a study of shared clonotypes between healthy human individuals. Generated by immunoSEQ multiplex PCR, the TCRdb table keeps only in-frame clones and is missing some. Of hundreds of thousands of clones listed, less than 80% were seen once; the top ten hold roughly 2%. The sample consisted of memory CD4+ T cells sorted from blood. The receptors were gathered from a woman aged 30 to 39 in good health. Each CDR3 is given with its conserved first and last residue. Fields, in order: D gene, J gene, V gene, clone size, CDR3 protein, CDR3 DNA. D genes are given only for firm matches. Size is stated for part of the rows, as once, few or many counts, or as a class when the clone is expanded.

>NA|TRBJ2-1|TRBV4-1|NA
CASSQANGKSSYNEQFF
TGCGCCAGCAGCCAAGCTAACGGGAAAAGCTCCTACAATGAGCAGTTCTTC
>TRBD1|TRBJ1-2|TRBV15|NA
CATSPAGTGATNYGYTF
TGTGCCACCAGCCCGGCGGGGACAGGGGCCACTAACTATGGCTACACCTTC
>NA|TRBJ1-2|TRBV21-1|NA
CASSKARPSPPANYGYTF
TGTGCCAGCAGCAAAGCGAGGCCCTCCCCGCCGGCTAACTATGGCTACACCTTC
>NA|TRBJ1-1|TRBV30|NA
CAWSVGPEAFF
TGTGCCTGGAGTGTGGGACCTGAAGCTTTCTTT
>TRBD1|TRBJ1-2|TRBV19|many
CASSSGTASNYGYTF
TGTGCCAGTAGTTCAGGGACAGCCTCTAACTATGGCTACACCTTC
>NA|TRBJ2-2|TRBV19|NA
CASSSGFNTGELFF
TGTGCCAGTAGTAGTGGATTCAACACCGGGGAGCTGTTTTTT
>TRBD2|TRBJ2-3|TRBV13|NA
CASSLRLGGRVDTQYF
TGTGCCAGCAGCTTACGGCTCGGCGGGAGGGTAGATACGCAGTATTTT
>NA|TRBJ2-2|TRBV5-1|NA
CASSFPPGGINTGELFF
TGCGCCAGCAGCTTCCCGCCTGGGGGGATCAACACCGGGGAGCTGTTTTTT
>NA|TRBJ1-3|TRBV5-6|NA
CASSLLDSGNTIYF
TGTGCCAGCAGCTTGTTAGACTCTGGAAACACCATATATTTT
>TRBD1|TRBJ1-2|TRBV5-6|NA
CASSTDRDRGYTF
TGTGCCAGCAGCACGGACAGGGACCGTGGCTACACCTTC
>NA|TRBJ2-3|TRBV11-2|NA
CASSPQTSDTQYF
TGTGCCAGCAGCCCACAGACGTCAGATACGCAGTATTTT
>TRBD1|TRBJ2-7|TRBV13|NA
CASRKGGTRNEQYF
TGTGCCAGCAGGAAAGGGGGCACAAGAAACGAGCAGTACTTC
>NA|TRBJ2-7|TRBV7-9|few
CASSLAHDGEQYF
TGTGCCAGCAGCTTAGCCCACGATGGGGAGCAGTACTTC
>TRBD1|TRBJ1-4|TRBV5-5|NA
CASSLGGTGTDEKLFF
TGTGCCAGCAGCTTGGGAGGGACAGGGACGGATGAAAAACTGTTTTTT
>NA|TRBJ1-2|TRBV5-4|many
CASSLEGRMVYGYTF
TGTGCCAGCAGCTTGGAGGGACGGATGGTCTATGGCTACACCTTC
>NA|TRBJ1-1|TRBV18|NA
CASSPAGERNTEAFF
TGTGCCAGCTCACCAGCAGGGGAACGGAACACTGAAGCTTTCTTT
>TRBD2|TRBJ2-7|TRBV7-8|NA
CASSRLAYKQYF
TGTGCCAGCAGCCGACTAGCCTACAAGCAGTACTTC
>NA|TRBJ1-1|TRBV6-6|NA
CASGLQGNTEAFF
TGTGCCAGCGGGTTACAGGGGAACACTGAAGCTTTCTTT
>NA|TRBJ2-3|TRBV27|NA
CASSLGGVGGDTQYF
TGTGCCAGCAGTTTAGGAGGGGTTGGGGGTGATACGCAGTATTTT
>TRBD1|TRBJ2-3|TRBV5-1|few
CASSLEPQGSTDTQYF
TGCGCCAGCAGCCTGGAACCACAGGGGAGCACAGATACGCAGTATTTT
>NA|TRBJ1-2|TRBV4-2|NA
CASSPGTENAGYTF
TGTGCCAGCAGCCCCGGGACGGAAAACGCTGGCTACACCTTC
>NA|TRBJ1-5|TRBV6-4|NA
CASSIDSYQPQHF
TGTGCCAGCAGTATAGACAGTTATCAGCCCCAGCATTTT
>TRBD2|TRBJ2-5|TRBV11-2|NA
CASSASTSGSRETQYF
TGTGCCAGCAGCGCTTCGACTAGCGGGAGCCGGGAGACCCAGTACTTC
>NA|TRBJ2-1|TRBV4-1|many
CASSQEGGIDIYNEQFF
TGCGCCAGCAGCCAAGAGGGGGGAATCGACATCTACAATGAGCAGTTCTTC
>TRBD1|TRBJ2-1|TRBV5-1|NA
CASSLAPGQGFDEQFF
TGCGCCAGCAGCTTGGCCCCGGGACAGGGGTTCGATGAGCAGTTCTTC
>NA|TRBJ2-2|TRBV5-1|NA
CASTGSGGTNTGELFF
TGCGCCAGCACCGGTTCCGGCGGGACAAACACCGGGGAGCTGTTTTTT
>TRBD1|TRBJ2-1|TRBV28|NA
CASSLATGTGNNEQFF
TGTGCCAGCAGTTTAGCGACCGGGACAGGGAACAATGAGCAGTTCTTC
>NA|TRBJ2-4|TRBV5-1|NA
CASSLDLNIQYF
TGCGCCAGCAGCTTGGATTTAAACATTCAGTACTTC
>NA|TRBJ2-2|TRBV30|NA
CAWRGWGRVAGELFF
TGTGCCTGGAGAGGGTGGGGCAGGGTCGCCGGGGAGCTGTTTTTT
>TRBD2|TRBJ2-1|TRBV7-9|NA
CASSRAGGTYNEQFF
TGTGCCAGCAGTAGAGCGGGAGGGACCTACAATGAGCAGTTCTTC
>TRBD2|TRBJ2-1|TRBV25-1|NA
CASSERVTSGGSYNEQFF
TGTGCCAGCAGTGAACGCGTAACTAGCGGAGGCAGCTACAATGAGCAGTTCTTC
>NA|TRBJ2-3|TRBV28|NA
CASSSGYGTDTQYF
TGTGCCAGCAGTTCGGGATACGGCACAGATACGCAGTATTTT